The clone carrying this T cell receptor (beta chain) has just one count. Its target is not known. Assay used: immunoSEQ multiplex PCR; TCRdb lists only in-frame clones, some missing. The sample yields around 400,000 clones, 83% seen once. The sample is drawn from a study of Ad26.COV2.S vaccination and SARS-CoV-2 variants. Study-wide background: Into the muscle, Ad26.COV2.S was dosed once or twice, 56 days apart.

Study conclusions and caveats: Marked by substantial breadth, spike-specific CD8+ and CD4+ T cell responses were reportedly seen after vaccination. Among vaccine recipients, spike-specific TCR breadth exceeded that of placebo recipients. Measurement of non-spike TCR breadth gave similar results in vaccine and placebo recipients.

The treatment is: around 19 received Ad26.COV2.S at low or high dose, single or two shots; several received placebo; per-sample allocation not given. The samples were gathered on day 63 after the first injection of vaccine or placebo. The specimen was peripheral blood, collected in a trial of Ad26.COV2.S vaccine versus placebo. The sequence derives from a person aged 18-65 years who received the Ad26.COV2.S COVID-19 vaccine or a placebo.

The CDR3 loop is CASSPSGQGAYGYTF. The CDR3 nucleotides are TGTGCCAGCAGCCCATCCGGACAGGGGGCTTATGGCTACACCTTC. J is TRBJ1-2 and V is TRBV7-8, with TRBD1 matching over 11 bases. Germline values: CDR1 SGHVS, CDR2 FQNEAQ. V was pared by 5 bases and J by 5 bases, with 7 bases of the junction left unmatched. The CDR3 extends over 15 amino acids.